This entry is about one T cell receptor (beta chain). Its antigen is as yet unknown. The sample is drawn from a study of identical twins. Each CDR3 protein gets one entry after TCRdb re-called the 5' RACE reads with MiXCR. The table shows around 450,000 distinct CDR3 sequences, with about 14% occurring only once. Study-wide findings and caveats: Alpha sequences out of frame and shared by twins had excess low generation probability. While abundant cord blood beta clonotypes carried fewer insertions, memory repertoires showed no such pattern. Models underestimated how often monozygotic twins shared out-of-frame TCR alpha.

Between the trimmed V and J ends, which lost 0 bases and 0 bases, there was a span of 21 bases. The CDR3 spans 19 residues. In germline, CDR1 is MNHEY, CDR2 SMNVEV (reference sequence). Another study also made use of these data, one on yellow fever vaccine responses in identical twins.

This rearrangement joins TRBV27 to TRBJ2-7; D is possibly TRBD2 (5 bases). The specimen sequenced was CD4+ T cells sorted from blood. The origin of this receptor is a woman aged 18-29 years in good health. The CDR3 loop is CASSLSVLRVGPGSYEQYF. CDR3 nucleotides: TGTGCCAGCAGTTTATCGGTTTTGCGGGTAGGGCCTGGCTCCTACGAGCAGTACTTC.